One and the same sample provided the 8 T cell receptor beta chains below, sequenced in a study of T cells in Graves' hyperthyroidism and ophthalmopathy. TCR beta CDR3 regions were amplified from RNA. The HTBI primer set served for first-round RT-PCR of the TCR CDR3. TCRdb re-derived calls from the multiplex PCR reads in MiXCR, one entry per CDR3 protein. The sample contains fewer than 900,000 distinct CDR3 sequences, roughly 15% of which appear only once. Material for sequencing was blood. These receptors were obtained from a man between 18 and 35 years old with Graves' hyperthyroidism.

This clonotype was seen many times. J is TRBJ1-2 and V is TRBV28; TRBD1 matches 9 bases. The CDR3 consists of 15 residues. With 4 bases clipped from V and 6 bases from J, the junction kept 9 bases outside the gene matches. The V gene's germline CDR1 is MDHEN and CDR2 SYDVKM. This chain's CDR3 is CASSSYGGQGHGYTF. The CDR3 DNA is TGTGCCAGCAGTTCCTATGGGGGACAGGGTCATGGCTACACCTTC.

This clonotype was picked up many times. The genes are TRBV28 and TRBJ2-1; 13 bases match TRBD2. The CDR3 extends over 15 amino acids. V dropped 5 bases and J dropped 8; count of bases not matched to a gene: 6. CDR1 is MDHEN and CDR2 is SYDVKM in the germline V gene. CDR3 nucleotides: TGTGCCAGCAGTCCAAGGACTAGCGGGAGACATGAGCAGTTCTTC. Protein sequence: CASSPRTSGRHEQFF.

The chain carries TRBV6-2 or TRBV6-3 and TRBJ2-2; 12 nucleotides agree with TRBD2. V trimming: 5 bases; J trimming: 6 bases; junction bases outside the gene matches: 7. Germline values: CDR1 MNHEY, CDR2 SVGEGT. This CDR3 has 16 residues. In DNA form, the CDR3 reads TGTGCCAGCAGTCCAGGACTAGCGGGATCGGCCGGGGAGCTGTTTTTT. The encoded protein is CASSPGLAGSAGELFF.

This clonotype occurred many times. The chain has TRBV28 and TRBJ2-3; D not certain. Germline V CDR1 and CDR2: MDHEN, SYDVKM. Trimming stripped 3 bases from V and 1 base from J, with 14 bases between. This CDR3 comprises 16 residues. CDR3: CASSFPQFQGTDTQYF. The CDR3 nucleotides are TGTGCCAGCAGTTTTCCCCAATTTCAGGGCACAGATACGCAGTATTTT.

This CDR3 reads CSARGGGLGNTIYF. Here the CDR3 DNA reads TGCAGTGCTAGAGGGGGGGGGCTCGGAAACACCATATATTTT. The V gene is TRBV20-1, the J gene TRBJ1-3; possibly TRBD1 for D (6 bases). V was pared by 1 base and J by 4 bases, with 11 bases between. This CDR3 has 14 amino acids. The germline gives CDR1 DFQATT, CDR2 SNEGSKA (reference sequence).

This clonotype appeared a few times. At one boundary the junction diverges from the germline segment, which might be a read error. The gene calls are TRBV7-6 and TRBJ2-7; D possibly corresponds to TRBD2 (5 bases). The CDR3 loop spans 15 amino acids. Germline CDR1 reads SGHVS; CDR2 reads FNYEAQ. For the CDR3, the DNA is TGTGCCAACAGCTTAGGACGGACTTCCCACTACGAGCAGTACTTC. Its translation is CANSLGRTSHYEQYF.

This clonotype was counted at least ten times. The chain joins TRBV6-1 to TRBJ2-3; 10 positions match TRBD2. The ends lost 5 bases at V and 3 bases at J; junction bases unmatched: 8. The CDR3 sequence is 16 residues long. Germline lookup yields CDR1 MNHNS and CDR2 SASEGT. This CDR3 is CASSPFLAGGTDTQYF. As DNA, the CDR3 is TGTGCCAGCAGTCCCTTTTTAGCGGGAGGAACAGATACGCAGTATTTT.

The chain is built from TRBV24-1 and TRBJ1-5; the match to TRBD1 covers 8 bases. Germline CDR1 is KGHDR and CDR2 is SFDVKD. The CDR3 sequence is 14 residues long. After removal of 6 bases from V and 6 bases from J, the junction contained 6 bases not matched to a gene. The CDR3 here is CATSTDRALQPQHF. The CDR3 DNA reads TGTGCCACCAGTACGGACAGGGCTCTTCAGCCCCAGCATTTT.